Below, one TCR beta chain is given with its context. Trimming removed 1 base from V and 9 bases from J; junction bases left unmatched: 6. Per germline, CDR1 SGHDN and CDR2 FVKESK. This CDR3 contains 15 residues. Splitting the CD4+ cells yielded a CD45RA+ naive subset and a CD45RA-negative memory subset. This record belongs to a study of shared clonotypes between healthy human individuals. About the study: Plates per donor: three CD4 naive, three CD4 memory, two CD8 naive, one CD8 memory.

Splitting of each subset's genomic DNA was done evenly across several immunoSEQ plates. TCRdb's table, derived via immunoSEQ multiplex PCR, lists solely in-frame clones and lacks some. The sample shows 800,000 to 1,200,000 clones, about 84% of them seen only once. This clonotype was obtained from a man younger than 35 in good health. Some clones in this sample may be carry-over from other donors' samples. The chain recombines TRBV14 with TRBJ1-6; 7 positions match TRBD1. The sample was memory CD4+ T cells from PBMCs. As to subset: CD45RA-negative fraction. The CDR3 DNA is TGTGCCAGCAGCCAAGCGCAGGGGGGCACTTCACCCCTCCACTTT. Translating gives CASSQAQGGTSPLHF. The whole variable domain, remainder taken from reference TRBV14 and TRBJ1-6, is EAGVTQFPSHSVIEKGQTVTLRCDPISGHDNLYWYRRVMGKEIKFLLHFVKESKQDESGMPNNRFLAERTGGTYSTLKVQPAELEDSGVYFCASSQAQGGTSPLHFGNGTRLTVT.